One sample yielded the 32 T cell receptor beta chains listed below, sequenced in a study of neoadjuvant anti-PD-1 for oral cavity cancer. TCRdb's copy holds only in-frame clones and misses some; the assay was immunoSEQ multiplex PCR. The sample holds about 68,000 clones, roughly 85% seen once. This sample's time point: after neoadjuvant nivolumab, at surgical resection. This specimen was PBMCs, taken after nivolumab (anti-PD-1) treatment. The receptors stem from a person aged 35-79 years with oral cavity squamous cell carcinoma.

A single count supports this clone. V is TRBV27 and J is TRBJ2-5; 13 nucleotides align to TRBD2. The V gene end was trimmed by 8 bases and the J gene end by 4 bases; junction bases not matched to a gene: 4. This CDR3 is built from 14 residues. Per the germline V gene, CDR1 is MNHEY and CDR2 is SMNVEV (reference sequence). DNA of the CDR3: TGTGCCAGCCGACTAGCGGGAGGAGGAGAGACCCAGTACTTC. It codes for CASRLAGGGETQYF.

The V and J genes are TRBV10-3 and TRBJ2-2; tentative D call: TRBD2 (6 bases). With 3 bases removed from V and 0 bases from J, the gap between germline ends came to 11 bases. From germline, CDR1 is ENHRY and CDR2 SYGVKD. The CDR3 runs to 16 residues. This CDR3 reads CAISDQGGANTGELFF. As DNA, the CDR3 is TGTGCCATCAGTGATCAGGGAGGAGCGAACACCGGGGAGCTGTTTTTT.

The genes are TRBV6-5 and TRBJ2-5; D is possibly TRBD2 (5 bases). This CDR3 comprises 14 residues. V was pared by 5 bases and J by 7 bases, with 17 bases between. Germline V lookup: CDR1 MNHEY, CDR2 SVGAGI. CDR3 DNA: TGTGCCAGCAGTCCCCCTGGCGGGCCTAGGACCCAGTACTTC. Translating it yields CASSPPGGPRTQYF.

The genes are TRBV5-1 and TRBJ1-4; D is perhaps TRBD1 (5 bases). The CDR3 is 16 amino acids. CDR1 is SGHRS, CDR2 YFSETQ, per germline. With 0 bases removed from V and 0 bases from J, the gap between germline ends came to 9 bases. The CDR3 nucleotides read TGCGCCAGCAGCTTGGACGGGGCTACAACTAATGAAAAACTGTTTTTT. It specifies CASSLDGATTNEKLFF.

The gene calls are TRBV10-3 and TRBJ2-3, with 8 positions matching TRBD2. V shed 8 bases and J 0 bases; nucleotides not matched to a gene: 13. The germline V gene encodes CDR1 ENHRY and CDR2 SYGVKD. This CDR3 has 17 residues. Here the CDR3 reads CAIANVDSGESTDTQYF. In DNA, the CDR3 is TGTGCCATCGCAAACGTTGATAGCGGGGAAAGCACAGATACGCAGTATTTT.

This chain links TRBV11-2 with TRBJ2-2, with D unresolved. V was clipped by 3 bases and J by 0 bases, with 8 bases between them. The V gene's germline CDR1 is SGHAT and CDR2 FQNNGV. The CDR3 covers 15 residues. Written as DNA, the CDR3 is TGTGCCAGCAGCTTGTGGCTCTCGAACACCGGGGAGCTGTTTTTT. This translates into CASSLWLSNTGELFF.

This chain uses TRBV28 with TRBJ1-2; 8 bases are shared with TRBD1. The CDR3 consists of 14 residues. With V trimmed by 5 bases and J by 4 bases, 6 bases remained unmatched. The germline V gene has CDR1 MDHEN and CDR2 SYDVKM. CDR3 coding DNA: TGTGCCAGCAGTATAACTACAGGGGGCTATGGCTACACCTTC. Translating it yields CASSITTGGYGYTF.

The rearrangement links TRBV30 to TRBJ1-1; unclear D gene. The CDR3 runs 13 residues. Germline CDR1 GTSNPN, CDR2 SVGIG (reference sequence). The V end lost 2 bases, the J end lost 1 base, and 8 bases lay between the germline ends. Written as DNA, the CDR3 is TGTGCCTGGAGTCCTCCGAGGAACACTGAAGCTTTCTTT. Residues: CAWSPPRNTEAFF.

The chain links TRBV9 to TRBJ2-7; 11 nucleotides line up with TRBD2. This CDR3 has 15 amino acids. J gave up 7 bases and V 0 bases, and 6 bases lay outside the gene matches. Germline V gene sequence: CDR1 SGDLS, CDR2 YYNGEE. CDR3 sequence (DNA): TGTGCCAGCAGCGTAGGGAGACTAGCGGGAAGGGAGCAGTACTTC. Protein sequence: CASSVGRLAGREQYF.

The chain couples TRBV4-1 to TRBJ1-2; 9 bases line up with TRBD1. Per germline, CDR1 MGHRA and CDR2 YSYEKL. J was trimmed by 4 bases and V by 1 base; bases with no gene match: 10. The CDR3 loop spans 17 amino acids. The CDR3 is CASSQGLGGQGIYGYTF. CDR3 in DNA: TGCGCCAGCAGCCAAGGGCTAGGGGGACAGGGCATCTATGGCTACACCTTC.

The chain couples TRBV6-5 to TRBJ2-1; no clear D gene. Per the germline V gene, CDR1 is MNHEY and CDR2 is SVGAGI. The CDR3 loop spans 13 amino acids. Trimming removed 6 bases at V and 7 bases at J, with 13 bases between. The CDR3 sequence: CASREYSKNEQFF. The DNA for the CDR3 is TGTGCCAGCAGGGAGTATAGTAAAAATGAGCAGTTCTTC.

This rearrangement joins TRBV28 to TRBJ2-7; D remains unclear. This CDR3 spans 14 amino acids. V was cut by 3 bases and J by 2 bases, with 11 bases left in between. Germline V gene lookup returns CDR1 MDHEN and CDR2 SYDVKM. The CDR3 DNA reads TGTGCCAGCAGTTTCCGTAGAGGAACCTACGAGCAGTACTTC. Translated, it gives CASSFRRGTYEQYF.

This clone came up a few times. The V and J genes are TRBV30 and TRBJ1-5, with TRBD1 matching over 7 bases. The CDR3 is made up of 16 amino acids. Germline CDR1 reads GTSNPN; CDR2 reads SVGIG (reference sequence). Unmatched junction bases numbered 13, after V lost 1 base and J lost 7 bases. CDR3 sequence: CAWSGAAGGHRQPQHF. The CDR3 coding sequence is TGTGCCTGGAGTGGGGCGGCAGGGGGACATCGGCAGCCCCAGCATTTT.

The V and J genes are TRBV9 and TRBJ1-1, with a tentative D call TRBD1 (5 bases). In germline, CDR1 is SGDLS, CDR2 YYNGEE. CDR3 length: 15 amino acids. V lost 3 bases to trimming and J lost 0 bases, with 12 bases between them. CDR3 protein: CASSADSFMNTEAFF. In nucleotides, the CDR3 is TGTGCCAGCAGCGCCGACAGTTTTATGAACACTGAAGCTTTCTTT.

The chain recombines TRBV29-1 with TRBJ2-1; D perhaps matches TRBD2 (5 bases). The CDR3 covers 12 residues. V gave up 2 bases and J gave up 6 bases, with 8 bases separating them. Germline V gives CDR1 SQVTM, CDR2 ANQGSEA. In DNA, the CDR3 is TGCAGCGTTGAAAGACTATTCAATGAGCAGTTCTTC. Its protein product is CSVERLFNEQFF.

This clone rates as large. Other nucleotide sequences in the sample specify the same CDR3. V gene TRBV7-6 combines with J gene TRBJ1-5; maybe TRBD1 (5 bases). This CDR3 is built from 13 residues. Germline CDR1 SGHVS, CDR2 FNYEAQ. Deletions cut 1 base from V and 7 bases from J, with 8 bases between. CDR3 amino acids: CASSLGGDQPQHF. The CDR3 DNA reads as TGTGCCAGCAGCTTAGGGGGGGACCAGCCCCAGCATTTT.

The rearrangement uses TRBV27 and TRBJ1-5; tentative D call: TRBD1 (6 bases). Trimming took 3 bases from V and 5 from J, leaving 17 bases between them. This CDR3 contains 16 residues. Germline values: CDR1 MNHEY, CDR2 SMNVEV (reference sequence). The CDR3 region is CASSFGGQVTYQPQHF. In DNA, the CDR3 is TGTGCCAGCAGTTTTGGGGGGCAGGTTACCTATCAGCCCCAGCATTTT.

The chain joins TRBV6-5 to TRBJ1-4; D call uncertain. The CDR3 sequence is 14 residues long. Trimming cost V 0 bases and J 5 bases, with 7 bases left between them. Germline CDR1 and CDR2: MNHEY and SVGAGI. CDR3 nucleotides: TGTGCCAGCAGTTACTCACACATGAATGAAAAACTGTTTTTT. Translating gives CASSYSHMNEKLFF.

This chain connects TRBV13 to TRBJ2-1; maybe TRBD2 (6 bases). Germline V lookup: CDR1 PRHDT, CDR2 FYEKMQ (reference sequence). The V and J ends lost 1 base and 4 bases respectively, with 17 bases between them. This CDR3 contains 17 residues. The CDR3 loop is CASSLVTGVRAYNEQFF. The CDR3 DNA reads TGTGCCAGCAGCTTAGTAACGGGGGTCAGGGCTTACAATGAGCAGTTCTTC.

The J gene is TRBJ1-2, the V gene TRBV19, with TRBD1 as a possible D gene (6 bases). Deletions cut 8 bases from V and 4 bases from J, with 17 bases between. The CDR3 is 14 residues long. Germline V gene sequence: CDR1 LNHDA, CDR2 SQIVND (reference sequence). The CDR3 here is CASSKRGQIYGYTF. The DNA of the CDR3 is TGTGCCAGTTCCAAACGGGGGCAAATCTATGGCTACACCTTC. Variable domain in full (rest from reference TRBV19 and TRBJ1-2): DGGITQSPKYLFRKEGQNVTLSCEQNLNHDAMYWYRQDPGQGLRLIYYSQIVNDFQKGDIAEGYSVSREKKESFPLTVTSAQKNPTAFYLCASSKRGQIYGYTFGSGTRLTVV.

CDR3 in DNA: TGTGCCAGCAGGGCACAGGGGGCAAATTACAATGAGCAGTTCTTC. Translated, it gives CASRAQGANYNEQFF. The rearrangement joins TRBV2 to TRBJ2-1, with 9 positions matching TRBD1. CDR1 and CDR2 from the germline V gene are SNHLY and FYNNEI. The CDR3 covers 15 residues. With V trimmed by 6 bases and J by 4 bases, 7 bases remained unmatched. The full variable domain, in which reference TRBV2 and TRBJ2-1 provide the parts outside the CDR3, is EPEVTQTPSHQVTQMGQEVILRCVPISNHLYFYWYRQILGQKVEFLVSFYNNEISEKSEIFDDQFSVERPDGSNFTLKIRSTKLEDSAMYFCASRAQGANYNEQFFGPGTRLTVL.

This CDR3 reads CAWSVQGASNQPQHF. CDR3 nucleotide sequence: TGTGCCTGGAGTGTACAGGGGGCTAGCAATCAGCCCCAGCATTTT. The chain uses TRBV30 and TRBJ1-5; 9 bases are shared with TRBD1. Germline V lookup: CDR1 GTSNPN, CDR2 SVGIG (reference sequence). The CDR3 totals 15 residues. The V gene end was trimmed by 0 bases and the J gene end by 0 bases; junction bases not matched to a gene: 0.

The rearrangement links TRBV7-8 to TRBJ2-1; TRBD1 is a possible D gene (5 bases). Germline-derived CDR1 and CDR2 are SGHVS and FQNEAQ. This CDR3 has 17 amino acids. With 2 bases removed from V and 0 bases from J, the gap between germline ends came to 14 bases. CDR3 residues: CASSLRAQGDSYNEQFF. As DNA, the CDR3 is TGTGCCAGCAGCTTAAGGGCCCAAGGGGACTCCTACAATGAGCAGTTCTTC.

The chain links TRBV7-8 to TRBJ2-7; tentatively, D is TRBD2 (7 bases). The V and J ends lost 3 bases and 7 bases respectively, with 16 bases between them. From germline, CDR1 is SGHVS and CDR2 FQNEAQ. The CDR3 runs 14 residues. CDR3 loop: CASSFFSGEGEQYF. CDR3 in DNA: TGTGCCAGCAGCTTTTTCTCAGGGGAGGGGGAGCAGTACTTC.

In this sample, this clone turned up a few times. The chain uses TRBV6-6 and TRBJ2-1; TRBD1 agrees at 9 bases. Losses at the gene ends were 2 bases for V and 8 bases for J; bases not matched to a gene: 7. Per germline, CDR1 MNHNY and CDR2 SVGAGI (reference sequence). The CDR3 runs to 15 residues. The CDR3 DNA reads TGTGCCAGCAGTTACCCCGGACAGGGGTCGGATGAGCAGTTCTTC. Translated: CASSYPGQGSDEQFF.

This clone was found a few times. CDR3 coding DNA: TGTGCCATCAGTGAGGGGACAAGCTCCTACGAGCAGTACTTC. Its translation is CAISEGTSSYEQYF. The V gene is TRBV10-3, the J gene TRBJ2-7; a weak D match, TRBD1 (6 bases). CDR1 is ENHRY and CDR2 is SYGVKD in the germline V gene. This CDR3 spans 14 amino acids. The germline V and J ends were trimmed by 2 bases and 0 bases, with 8 bases remaining between them.

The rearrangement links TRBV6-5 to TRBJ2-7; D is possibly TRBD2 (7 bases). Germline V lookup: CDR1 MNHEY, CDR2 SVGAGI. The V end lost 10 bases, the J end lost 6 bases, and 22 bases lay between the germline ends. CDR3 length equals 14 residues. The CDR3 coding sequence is TGTGCCACCACGCCGGGGGGCGGCCGGCGCGAGCAGTACTTC. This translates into CATTPGGGRREQYF.

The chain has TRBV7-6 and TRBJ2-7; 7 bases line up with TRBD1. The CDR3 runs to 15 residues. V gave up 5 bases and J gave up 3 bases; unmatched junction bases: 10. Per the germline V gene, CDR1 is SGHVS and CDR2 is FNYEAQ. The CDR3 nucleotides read TGTGCCAGCAGCCCCTGGACAGGTTCTATCTACGAGCAGTACTTC. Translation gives CASSPWTGSIYEQYF.

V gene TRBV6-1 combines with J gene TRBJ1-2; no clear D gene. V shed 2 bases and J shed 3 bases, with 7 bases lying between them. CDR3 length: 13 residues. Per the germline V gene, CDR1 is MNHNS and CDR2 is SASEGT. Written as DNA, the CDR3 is TGTGCCAGCAGTGAAACTCGGCACTATGGCTACACCTTC. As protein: CASSETRHYGYTF.

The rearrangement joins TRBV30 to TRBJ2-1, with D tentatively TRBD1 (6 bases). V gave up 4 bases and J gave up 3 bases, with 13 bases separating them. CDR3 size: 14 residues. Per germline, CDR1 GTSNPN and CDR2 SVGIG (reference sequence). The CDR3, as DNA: TGTGCCTGGATGAACAGGGTCGGCTACAATGAGCAGTTCTTC. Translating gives CAWMNRVGYNEQFF. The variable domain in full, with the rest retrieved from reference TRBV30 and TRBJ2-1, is SQTIHQWPATLVQPVGSPLSLECTVEGTSNPNLYWYRQAAGRGLQLLFYSVGIGQISSEVPQNLSASRPQDRQFILSSKKLLLSDSGFYLCAWMNRVGYNEQFFGPGTRLTVL.

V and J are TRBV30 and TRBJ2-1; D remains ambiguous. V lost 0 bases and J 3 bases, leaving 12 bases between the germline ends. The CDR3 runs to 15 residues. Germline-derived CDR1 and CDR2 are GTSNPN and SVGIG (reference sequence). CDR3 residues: CAWSVKRRDYNEQFF. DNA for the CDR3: TGTGCCTGGAGTGTGAAAAGGCGCGACTACAATGAGCAGTTCTTC. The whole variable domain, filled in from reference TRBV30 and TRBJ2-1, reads SQTIHQWPATLVQPVGSPLSLECTVEGTSNPNLYWYRQAAGRGLQLLFYSVGIGQISSEVPQNLSASRPQDRQFILSSKKLLLSDSGFYLCAWSVKRRDYNEQFFGPGTRLTVL.

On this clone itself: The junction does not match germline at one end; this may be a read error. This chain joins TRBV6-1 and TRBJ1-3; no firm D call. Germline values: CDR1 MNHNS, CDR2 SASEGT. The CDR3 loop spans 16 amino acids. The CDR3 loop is CASSQAARAAGNTIYF. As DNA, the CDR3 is TGTGCCAGCAGTCAAGCGGCGCGGGCGGCTGGAAACACCATATATTTT.